This T cell receptor beta chain was sequenced during a study of T cell changes during pregnancy in multiple sclerosis. Sequencing used immunoSEQ multiplex PCR; TCRdb keeps in-frame clones, though not all of them. The table includes 65,000 to 85,000 clones, roughly 90% detected once. The J segment lost 5 bases and the V segment lost 3 bases, leaving 4 bases of the junction unmatched. The CDR3 runs to 14 residues. Germline V gene data show CDR1 as SQVTM and CDR2 as ANQGSEA. J is TRBJ2-7 and V is TRBV29-1; 13 bases are a match to TRBD2. The specimen was peripheral blood, collected in the first trimester of pregnancy. The origin of this receptor is a female donor in good health, enrolled as a control in a pregnancy study. The CDR3 reads CSVDGLAGVNEQYF. The DNA of the CDR3 is TGCAGCGTTGATGGACTAGCGGGAGTAAACGAGCAGTACTTC.